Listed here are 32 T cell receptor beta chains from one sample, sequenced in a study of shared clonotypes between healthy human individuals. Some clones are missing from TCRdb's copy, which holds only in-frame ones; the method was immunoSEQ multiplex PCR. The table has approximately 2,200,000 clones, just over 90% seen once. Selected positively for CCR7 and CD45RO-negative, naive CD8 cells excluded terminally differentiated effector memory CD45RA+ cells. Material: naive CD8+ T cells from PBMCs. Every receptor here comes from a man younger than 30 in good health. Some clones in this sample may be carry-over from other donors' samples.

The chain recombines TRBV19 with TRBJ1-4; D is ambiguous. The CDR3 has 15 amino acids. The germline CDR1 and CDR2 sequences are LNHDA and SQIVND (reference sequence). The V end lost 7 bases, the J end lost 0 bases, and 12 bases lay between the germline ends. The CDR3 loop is CASINPGATNEKLFF. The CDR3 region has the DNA TGTGCCAGTATCAATCCCGGCGCAACTAATGAAAAACTGTTTTTT.

The CDR3 nucleotides are TGTGCCAGCAGCTTAGCTGGGGGACTGAGTGGTGAAGCTTTCTTT. Residues: CASSLAGGLSGEAFF. This chain uses TRBV7-9 with TRBJ1-1; TRBD1 might be the D (5 bases). Trimming pared 0 bases from V and 7 bases from J, leaving 15 bases between. CDR1 and CDR2 (germline): SEHNR, FQNEAQ (reference sequence). This CDR3 contains 15 residues.

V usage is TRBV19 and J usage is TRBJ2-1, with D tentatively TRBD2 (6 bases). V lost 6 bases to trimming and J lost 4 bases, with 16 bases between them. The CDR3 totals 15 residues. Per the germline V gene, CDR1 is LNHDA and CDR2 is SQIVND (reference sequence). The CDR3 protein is CASRVSTGLYNEQFF. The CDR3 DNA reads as TGTGCCAGTAGGGTCTCGACGGGACTTTACAATGAGCAGTTCTTC.

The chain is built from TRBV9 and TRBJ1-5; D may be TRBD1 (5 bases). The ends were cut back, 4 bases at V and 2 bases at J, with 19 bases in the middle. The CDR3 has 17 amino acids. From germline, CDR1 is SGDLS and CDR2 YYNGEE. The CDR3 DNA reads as TGTGCCAGCAGCTCCATACCCAGAGGGGTGGGCAATCAGCCCCAGCATTTT. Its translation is CASSSIPRGVGNQPQHF.

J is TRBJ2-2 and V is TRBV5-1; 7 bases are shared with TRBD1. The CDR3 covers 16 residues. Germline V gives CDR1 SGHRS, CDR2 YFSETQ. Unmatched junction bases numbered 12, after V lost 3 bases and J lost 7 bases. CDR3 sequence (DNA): TGCGCCAGCAGCTCGGAGACAGGGTCGAAACACGGGGAGCTGTTTTTT. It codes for CASSSETGSKHGELFF.

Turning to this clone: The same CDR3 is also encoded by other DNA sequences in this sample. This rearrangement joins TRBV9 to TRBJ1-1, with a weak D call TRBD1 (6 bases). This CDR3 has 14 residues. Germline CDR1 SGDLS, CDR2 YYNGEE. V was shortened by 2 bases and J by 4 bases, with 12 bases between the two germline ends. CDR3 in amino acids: CASSVGGLGTEAFF. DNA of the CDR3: TGTGCCAGCAGCGTGGGGGGGCTGGGCACTGAAGCTTTCTTT.

CDR3 DNA: TGTGCCAGCAGCTTGGGCAATGAAAAACTGTTTTTT. This encodes CASSLGNEKLFF. V usage is TRBV5-6 and J usage is TRBJ1-4; D remains unclear. This CDR3 region has 12 residues. The germline V gene encodes CDR1 SGHDT and CDR2 YYEEEE. V lost 0 bases to trimming and J lost 5 bases, with 2 bases between them.

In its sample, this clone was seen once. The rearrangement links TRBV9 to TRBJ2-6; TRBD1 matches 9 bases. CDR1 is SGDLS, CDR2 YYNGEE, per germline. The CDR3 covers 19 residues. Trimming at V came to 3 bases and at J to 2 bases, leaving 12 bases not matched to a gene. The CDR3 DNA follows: TGTGCCAGCAGCGATCCAAGGGACAGGGCCCCGACTGGGGCCAACGTCCTGACTTTC. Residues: CASSDPRDRAPTGANVLTF.

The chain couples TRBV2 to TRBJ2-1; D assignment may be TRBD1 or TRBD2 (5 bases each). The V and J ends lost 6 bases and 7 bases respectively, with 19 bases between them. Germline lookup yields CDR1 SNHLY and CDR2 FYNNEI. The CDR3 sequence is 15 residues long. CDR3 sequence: CASRVGLAPSNEQFF. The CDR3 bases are TGTGCCAGCAGGGTGGGGCTAGCCCCATCGAATGAGCAGTTCTTC.

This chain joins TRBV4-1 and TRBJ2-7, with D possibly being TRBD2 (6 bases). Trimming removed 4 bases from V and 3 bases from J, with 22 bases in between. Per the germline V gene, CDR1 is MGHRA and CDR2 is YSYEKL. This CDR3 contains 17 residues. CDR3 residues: CASSPKWTEGSLYEQYF. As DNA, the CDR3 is TGCGCCAGCAGCCCTAAATGGACGGAGGGGTCTCTCTACGAGCAGTACTTC.

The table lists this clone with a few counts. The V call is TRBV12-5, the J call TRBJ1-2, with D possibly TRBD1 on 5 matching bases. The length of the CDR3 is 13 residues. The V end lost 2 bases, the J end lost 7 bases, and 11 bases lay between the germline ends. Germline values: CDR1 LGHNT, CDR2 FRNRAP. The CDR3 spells CASGLLGRGGYTF. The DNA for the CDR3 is TGTGCTAGTGGTTTGTTGGGGCGGGGTGGCTACACCTTC.

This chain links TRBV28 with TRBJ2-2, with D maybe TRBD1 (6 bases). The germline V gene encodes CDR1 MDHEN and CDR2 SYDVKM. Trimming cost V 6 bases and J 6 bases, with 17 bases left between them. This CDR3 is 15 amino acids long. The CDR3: CASRETGDPSGELFF. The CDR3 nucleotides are TGTGCCAGCAGGGAGACAGGCGATCCTTCCGGGGAGCTGTTTTTT.

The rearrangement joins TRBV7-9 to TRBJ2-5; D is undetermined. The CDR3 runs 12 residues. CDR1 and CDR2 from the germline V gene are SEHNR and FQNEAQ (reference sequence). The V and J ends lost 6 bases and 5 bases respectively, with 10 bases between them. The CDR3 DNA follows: TGTGCCAGCAGGAGTAGTAGGGAGACCCAGTACTTC. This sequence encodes CASRSSRETQYF.

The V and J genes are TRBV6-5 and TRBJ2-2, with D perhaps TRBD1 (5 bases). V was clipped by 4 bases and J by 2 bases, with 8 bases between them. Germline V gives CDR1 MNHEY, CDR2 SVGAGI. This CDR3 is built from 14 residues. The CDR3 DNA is TGTGCCAGCAGTTTAAGGGGAAACACCGGGGAGCTGTTTTTT. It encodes CASSLRGNTGELFF.

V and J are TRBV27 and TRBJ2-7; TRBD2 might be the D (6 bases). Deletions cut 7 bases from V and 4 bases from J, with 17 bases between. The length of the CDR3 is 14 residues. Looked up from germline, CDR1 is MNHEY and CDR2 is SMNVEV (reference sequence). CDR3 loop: CASTPRARGYEQYF. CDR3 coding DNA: TGTGCCAGCACCCCGCGGGCCCGGGGGTACGAGCAGTACTTC.

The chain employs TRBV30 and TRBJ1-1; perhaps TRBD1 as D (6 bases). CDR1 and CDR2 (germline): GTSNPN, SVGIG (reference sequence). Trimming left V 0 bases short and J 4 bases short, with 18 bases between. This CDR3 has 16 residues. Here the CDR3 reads CAWSVGVEQGGTEAFF. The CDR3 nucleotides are TGTGCCTGGAGTGTGGGGGTAGAACAGGGCGGCACTGAAGCTTTCTTT.

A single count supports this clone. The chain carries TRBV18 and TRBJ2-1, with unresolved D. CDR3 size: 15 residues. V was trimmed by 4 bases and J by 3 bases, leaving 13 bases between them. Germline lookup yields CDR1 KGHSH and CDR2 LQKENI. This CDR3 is CASSQAPSLYNEQFF. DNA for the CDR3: TGTGCCAGCTCACAGGCCCCATCCCTCTACAATGAGCAGTTCTTC.

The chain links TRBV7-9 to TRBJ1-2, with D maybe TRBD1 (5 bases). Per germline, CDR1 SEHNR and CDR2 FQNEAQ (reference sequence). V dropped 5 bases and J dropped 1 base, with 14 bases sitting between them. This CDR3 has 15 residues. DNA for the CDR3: TGTGCCAGCAGCCCGGCGGAAGGGGTTAACTATGGCTACACCTTC. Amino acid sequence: CASSPAEGVNYGYTF.

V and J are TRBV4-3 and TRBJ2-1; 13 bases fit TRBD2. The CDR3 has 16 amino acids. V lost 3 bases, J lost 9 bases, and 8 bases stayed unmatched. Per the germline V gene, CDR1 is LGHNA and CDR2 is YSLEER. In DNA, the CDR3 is TGCGCCAGCAGCCAGGGGCCGGGACTAGCGGGATTTGAGCAGTTCTTC. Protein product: CASSQGPGLAGFEQFF.

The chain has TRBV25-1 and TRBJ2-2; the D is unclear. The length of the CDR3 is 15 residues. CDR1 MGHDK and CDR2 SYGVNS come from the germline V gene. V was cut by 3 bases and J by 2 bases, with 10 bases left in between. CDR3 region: CASSDPDLNTGELFF. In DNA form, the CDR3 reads TGTGCCAGCAGTGACCCAGACCTCAACACCGGGGAGCTGTTTTTT.

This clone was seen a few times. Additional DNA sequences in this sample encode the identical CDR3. This CDR3 is CASSYSGETQYF. CDR3 nucleotides: TGTGCCAGCAGTTACTCAGGGGAGACCCAGTACTTC. The chain employs TRBV6-5 and TRBJ2-5; unclear D gene. Germline V gene sequence: CDR1 MNHEY, CDR2 SVGAGI. V lost 0 bases and J lost 5, with 4 bases in between. The CDR3 consists of 12 residues.

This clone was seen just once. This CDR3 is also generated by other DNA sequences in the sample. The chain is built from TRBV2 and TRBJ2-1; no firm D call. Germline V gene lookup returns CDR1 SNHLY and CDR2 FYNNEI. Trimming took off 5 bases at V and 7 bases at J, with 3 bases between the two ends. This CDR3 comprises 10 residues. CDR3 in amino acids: CASSRNEQFF. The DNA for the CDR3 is TGTGCCAGCAGTCGGAATGAGCAGTTCTTC.

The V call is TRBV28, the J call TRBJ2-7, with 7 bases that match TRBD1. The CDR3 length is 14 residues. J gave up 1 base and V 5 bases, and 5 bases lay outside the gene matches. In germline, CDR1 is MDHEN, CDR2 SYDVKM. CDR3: CASSETGRSYEQYF. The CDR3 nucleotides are TGTGCCAGCAGTGAGACAGGGCGGTCCTACGAGCAGTACTTC.

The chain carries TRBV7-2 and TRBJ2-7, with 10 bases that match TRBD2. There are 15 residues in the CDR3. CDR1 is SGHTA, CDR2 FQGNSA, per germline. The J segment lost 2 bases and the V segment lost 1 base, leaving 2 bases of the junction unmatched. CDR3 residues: CASSLELAGTYEQYF. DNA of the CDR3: TGTGCCAGCAGCTTAGAACTAGCGGGGACCTACGAGCAGTACTTC.

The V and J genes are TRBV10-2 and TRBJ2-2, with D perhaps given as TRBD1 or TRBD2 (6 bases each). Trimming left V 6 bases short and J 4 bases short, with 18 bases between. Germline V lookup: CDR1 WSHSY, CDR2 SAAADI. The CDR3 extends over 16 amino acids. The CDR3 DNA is TGCGCCAGCAGCCACGGTATTGGAGGGGGCACCGGGGAGCTGTTTTTT. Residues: CASSHGIGGGTGELFF.

The CDR3 bases are TGTGCCAGCAGTTTATCGTCAGGGGCGGGCGACACTGAAGCTTTCTTT. Translation gives CASSLSSGAGDTEAFF. This chain joins TRBV27 and TRBJ1-1; D possibly corresponds to TRBD1 (6 bases). The length of the CDR3 is 16 residues. Germline-derived CDR1 and CDR2 are MNHEY and SMNVEV (reference sequence). V was shortened by 0 bases and J by 3 bases, with 14 bases between the two germline ends.

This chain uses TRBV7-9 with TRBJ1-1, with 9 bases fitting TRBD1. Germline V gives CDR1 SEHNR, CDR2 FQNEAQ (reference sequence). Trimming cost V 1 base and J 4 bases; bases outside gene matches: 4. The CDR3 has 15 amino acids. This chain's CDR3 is CASSLETGGVTEAFF. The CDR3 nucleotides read TGTGCCAGCAGCTTAGAGACAGGGGGTGTCACTGAAGCTTTCTTT. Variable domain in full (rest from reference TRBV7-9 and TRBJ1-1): DTGVSQNPRHKITKRGQNVTFRCDPISEHNRLYWYRQTLGQGPEFLTYFQNEAQLEKSRLLSDRFSAERPKGSFSTLEIQRTEQGDSAMYLCASSLETGGVTEAFFGQGTRLTVV.

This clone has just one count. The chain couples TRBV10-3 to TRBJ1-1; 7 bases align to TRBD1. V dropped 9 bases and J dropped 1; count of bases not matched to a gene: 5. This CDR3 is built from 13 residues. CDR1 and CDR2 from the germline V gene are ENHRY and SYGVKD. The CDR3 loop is CAIRDSTNTEAFF. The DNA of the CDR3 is TGTGCCATAAGGGACAGCACGAACACTGAAGCTTTCTTT.

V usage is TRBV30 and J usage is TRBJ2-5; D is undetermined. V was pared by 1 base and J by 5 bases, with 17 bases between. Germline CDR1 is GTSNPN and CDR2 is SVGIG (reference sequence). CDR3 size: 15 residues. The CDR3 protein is CAWSAAALRWETQYF. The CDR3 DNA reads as TGTGCCTGGAGTGCTGCAGCTTTACGTTGGGAGACCCAGTACTTC.

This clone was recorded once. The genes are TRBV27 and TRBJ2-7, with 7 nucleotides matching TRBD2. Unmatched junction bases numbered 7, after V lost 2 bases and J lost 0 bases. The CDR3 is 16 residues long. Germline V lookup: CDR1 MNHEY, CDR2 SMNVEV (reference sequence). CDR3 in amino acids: CASSLIGGSSSYEQYF. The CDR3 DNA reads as TGTGCCAGCAGTTTAATCGGGGGGTCAAGCTCCTACGAGCAGTACTTC.

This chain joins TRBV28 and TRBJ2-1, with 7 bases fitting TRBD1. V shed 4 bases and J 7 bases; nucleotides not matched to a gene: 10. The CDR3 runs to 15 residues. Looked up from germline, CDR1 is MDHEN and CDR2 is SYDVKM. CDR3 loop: CASSSGTAAFNEQFF. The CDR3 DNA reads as TGTGCCAGCAGTTCGGGGACAGCAGCCTTTAATGAGCAGTTCTTC. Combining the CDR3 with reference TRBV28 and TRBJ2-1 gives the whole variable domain DVKVTQSSRYLVKRTGEKVFLECVQDMDHENMFWYRQDPGLGLRLIYFSYDVKMKEKGDIPEGYSVSREKKERFSLILESASTNQTSMYLCASSSGTAAFNEQFFGPGTRLTVL.

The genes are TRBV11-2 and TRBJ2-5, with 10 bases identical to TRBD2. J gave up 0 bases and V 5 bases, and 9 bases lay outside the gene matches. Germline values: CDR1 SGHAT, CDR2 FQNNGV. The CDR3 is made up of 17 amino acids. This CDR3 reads CASSPRSGRGHQETQYF. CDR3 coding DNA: TGTGCCAGCAGCCCCCGCAGCGGGAGGGGCCACCAAGAGACCCAGTACTTC.